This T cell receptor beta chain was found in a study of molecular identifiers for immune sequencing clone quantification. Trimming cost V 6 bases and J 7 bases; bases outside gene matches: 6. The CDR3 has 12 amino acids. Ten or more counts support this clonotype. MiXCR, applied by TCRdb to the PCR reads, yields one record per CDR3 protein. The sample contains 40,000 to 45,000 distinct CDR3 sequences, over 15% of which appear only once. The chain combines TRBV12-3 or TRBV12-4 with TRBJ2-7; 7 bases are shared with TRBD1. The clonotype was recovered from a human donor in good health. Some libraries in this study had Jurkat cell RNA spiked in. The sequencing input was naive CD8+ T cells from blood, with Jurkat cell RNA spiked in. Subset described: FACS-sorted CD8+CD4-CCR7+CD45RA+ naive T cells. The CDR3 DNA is TGTGCCAGCAGCTCCACAGGGGTAGAGCAGTACTTC. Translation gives CASSSTGVEQYF.